This record covers a single T cell receptor (beta chain). Terminally differentiated effector memory CD45RA+ cells were excluded from the naive CD8 cells, which were CD45RO-negative and positively selected for CCR7. The source of the sample is a study of shared clonotypes between healthy human individuals. Assay: immunoSEQ multiplex PCR; the TCRdb copy retains only in-frame clones and omits some. The data hold 600,000 or so clones, with 95% to 98% observed a single time. V shed 10 bases, J shed 0 bases, and the junction held 6 bases outside the gene matches. This CDR3 is built from 14 residues. The germline CDR1 and CDR2 sequences are SNHLY and FYNNEI.

Sequences were obtained from naive CD8+ T cells sorted from blood. This rearrangement joins TRBV2 to TRBJ2-1; TRBD2 aligns across 7 bases. The clonotype was recovered from a man aged 30 to 45 in good health. The CDR3 coding sequence is TGTGCCACCCTAGCGGATAGCTCCTACAATGAGCAGTTCTTC. Its translation: CATLADSSYNEQFF. Variable domain in full (rest from reference TRBV2 and TRBJ2-1): EPEVTQTPSHQVTQMGQEVILRCVPISNHLYFYWYRQILGQKVEFLVSFYNNEISEKSEIFDDQFSVERPDGSNFTLKIRSTKLEDSAMYFCATLADSSYNEQFFGPGTRLTVL.